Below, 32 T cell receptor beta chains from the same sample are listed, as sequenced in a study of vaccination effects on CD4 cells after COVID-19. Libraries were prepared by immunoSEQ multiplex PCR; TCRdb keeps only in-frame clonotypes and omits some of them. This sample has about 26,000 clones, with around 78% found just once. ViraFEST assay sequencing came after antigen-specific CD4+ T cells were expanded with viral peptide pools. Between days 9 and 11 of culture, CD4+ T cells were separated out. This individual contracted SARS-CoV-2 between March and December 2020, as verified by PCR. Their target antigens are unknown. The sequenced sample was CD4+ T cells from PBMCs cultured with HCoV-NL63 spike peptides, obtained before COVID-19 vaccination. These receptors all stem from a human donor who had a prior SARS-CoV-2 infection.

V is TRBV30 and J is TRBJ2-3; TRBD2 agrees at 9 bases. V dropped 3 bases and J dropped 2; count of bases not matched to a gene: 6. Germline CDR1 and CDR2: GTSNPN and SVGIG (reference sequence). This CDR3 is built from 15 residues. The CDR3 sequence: CAWRPSGAITDTQYF. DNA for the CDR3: TGTGCCTGGAGACCTAGCGGGGCAATCACAGATACGCAGTATTTT.

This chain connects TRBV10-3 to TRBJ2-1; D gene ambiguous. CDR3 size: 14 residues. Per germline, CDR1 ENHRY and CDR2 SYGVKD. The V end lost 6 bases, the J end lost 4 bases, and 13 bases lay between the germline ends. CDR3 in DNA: TGTGCCATCAGGGACGGAGAAAGATACAATGAGCAGTTCTTC. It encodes CAIRDGERYNEQFF.

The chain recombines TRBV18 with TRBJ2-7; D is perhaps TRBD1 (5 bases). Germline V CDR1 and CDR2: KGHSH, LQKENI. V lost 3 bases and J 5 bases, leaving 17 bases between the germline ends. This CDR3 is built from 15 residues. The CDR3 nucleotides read TGTGCCAGCTCACCCCGGCCCAGGGCGCCCCACGAGCAGTACTTC. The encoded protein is CASSPRPRAPHEQYF.

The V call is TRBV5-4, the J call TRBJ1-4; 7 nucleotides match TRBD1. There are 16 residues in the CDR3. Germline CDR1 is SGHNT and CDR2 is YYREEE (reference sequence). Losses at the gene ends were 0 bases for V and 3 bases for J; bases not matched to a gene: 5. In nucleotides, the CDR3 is TGTGCCAGCAGCTTGGGGGGACAGCAGGCTAATGAAAAACTGTTTTTT. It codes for CASSLGGQQANEKLFF.

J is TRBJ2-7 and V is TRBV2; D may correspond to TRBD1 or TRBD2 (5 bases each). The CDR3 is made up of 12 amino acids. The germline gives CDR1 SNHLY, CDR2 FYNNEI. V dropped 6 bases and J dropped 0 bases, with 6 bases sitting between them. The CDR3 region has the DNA TGTGCCAGCAGCGGGGCCTCCTACGAGCAGTACTTC. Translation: CASSGASYEQYF.

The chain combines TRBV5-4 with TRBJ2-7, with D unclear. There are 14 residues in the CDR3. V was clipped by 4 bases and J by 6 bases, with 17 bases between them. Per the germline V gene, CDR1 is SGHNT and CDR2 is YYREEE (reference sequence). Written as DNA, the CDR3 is TGTGCCAGCAGCGACGACATGTGGGTCTCCGAGCAGTACTTC. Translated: CASSDDMWVSEQYF.

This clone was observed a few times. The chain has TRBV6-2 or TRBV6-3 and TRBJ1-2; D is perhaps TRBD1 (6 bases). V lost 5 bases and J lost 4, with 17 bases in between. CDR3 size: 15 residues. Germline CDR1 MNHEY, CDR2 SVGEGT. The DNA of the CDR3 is TGTGCCAGCAGTCAACCCCACAGGGTCGGCTATGGCTACACCTTC. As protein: CASSQPHRVGYGYTF.

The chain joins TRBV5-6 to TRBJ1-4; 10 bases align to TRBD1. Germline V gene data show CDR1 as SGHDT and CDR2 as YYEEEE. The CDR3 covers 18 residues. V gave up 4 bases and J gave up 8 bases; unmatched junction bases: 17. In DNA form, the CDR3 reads TGTGCCAGCAGCCTCACACCGGGACAGGGGATCCAAGAAGAAAAACTGTTTTTT. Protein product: CASSLTPGQGIQEEKLFF.

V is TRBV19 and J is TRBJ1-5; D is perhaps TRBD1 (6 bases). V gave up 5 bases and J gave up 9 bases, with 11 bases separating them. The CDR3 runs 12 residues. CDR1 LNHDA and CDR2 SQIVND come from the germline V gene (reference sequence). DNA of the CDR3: TGTGCCAGTAGTCCACAGGGCCCGCCCCAGCATTTT. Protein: CASSPQGPPQHF. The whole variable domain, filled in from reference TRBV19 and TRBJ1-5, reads DGGITQSPKYLFRKEGQNVTLSCEQNLNHDAMYWYRQDPGQGLRLIYYSQIVNDFQKGDIAEGYSVSREKKESFPLTVTSAQKNPTAFYLCASSPQGPPQHFGDGTRLSIL.

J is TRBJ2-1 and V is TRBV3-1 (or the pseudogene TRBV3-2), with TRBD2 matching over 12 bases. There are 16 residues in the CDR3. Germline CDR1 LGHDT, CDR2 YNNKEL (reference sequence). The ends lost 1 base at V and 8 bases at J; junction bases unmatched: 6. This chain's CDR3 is CASSQVHSSGGDEQFF. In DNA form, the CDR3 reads TGTGCCAGCAGCCAAGTCCACTCTAGCGGGGGGGATGAGCAGTTCTTC.

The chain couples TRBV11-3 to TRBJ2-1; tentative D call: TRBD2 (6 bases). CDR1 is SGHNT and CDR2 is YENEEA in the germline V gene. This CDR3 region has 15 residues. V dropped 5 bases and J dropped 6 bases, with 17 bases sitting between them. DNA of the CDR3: TGTGCCAGCAGCCCGCGTGGTAGCGGCCCCAATGAGCAGTTCTTC. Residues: CASSPRGSGPNEQFF.

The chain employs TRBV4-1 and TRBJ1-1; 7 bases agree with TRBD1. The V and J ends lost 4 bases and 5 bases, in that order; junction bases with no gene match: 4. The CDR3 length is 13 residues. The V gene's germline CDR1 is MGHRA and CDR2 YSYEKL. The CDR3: CASSRVQGTEAFF. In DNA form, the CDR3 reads TGCGCCAGCAGCCGCGTACAGGGGACTGAAGCTTTCTTT.

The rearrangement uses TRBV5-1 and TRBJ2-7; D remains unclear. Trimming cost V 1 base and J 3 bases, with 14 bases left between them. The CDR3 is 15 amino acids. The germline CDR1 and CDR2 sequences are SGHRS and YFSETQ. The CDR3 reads CASSLSDPGNYEQYF. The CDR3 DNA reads TGCGCCAGCAGCTTGTCAGACCCAGGAAACTACGAGCAGTACTTC.

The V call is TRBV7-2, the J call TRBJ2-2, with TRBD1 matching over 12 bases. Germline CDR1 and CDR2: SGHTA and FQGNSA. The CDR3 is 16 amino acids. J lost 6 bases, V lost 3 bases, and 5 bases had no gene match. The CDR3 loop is CASSLWGQGASGELFF. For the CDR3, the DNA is TGTGCCAGCAGCTTGTGGGGACAGGGGGCCTCCGGGGAGCTGTTTTTT.

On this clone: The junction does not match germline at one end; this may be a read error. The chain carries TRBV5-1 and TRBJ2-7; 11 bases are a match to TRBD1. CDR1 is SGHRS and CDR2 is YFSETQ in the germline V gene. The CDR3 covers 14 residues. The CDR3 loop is CASSWTGGSSEQYF. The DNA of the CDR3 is TGCGCCAGCAGCTGGACAGGGGGCTCCTCCGAGCAGTACTTC.

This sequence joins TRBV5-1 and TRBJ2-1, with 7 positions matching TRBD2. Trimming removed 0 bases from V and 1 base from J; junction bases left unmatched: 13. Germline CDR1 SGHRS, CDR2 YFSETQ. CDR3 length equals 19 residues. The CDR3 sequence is CASSLVGGSGLGSYNEQFF. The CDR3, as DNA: TGCGCCAGCAGCTTGGTAGGCGGGAGTGGGCTCGGATCCTACAATGAGCAGTTCTTC.

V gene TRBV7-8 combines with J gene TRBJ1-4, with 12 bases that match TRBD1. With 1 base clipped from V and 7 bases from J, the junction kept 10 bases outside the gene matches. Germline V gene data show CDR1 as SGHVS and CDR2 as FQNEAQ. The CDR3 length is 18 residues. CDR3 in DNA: TGTGCCAGCAGCTTAGTTCCGGGACAGGGGGCCTTGGGTGAAAAACTGTTTTTT. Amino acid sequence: CASSLVPGQGALGEKLFF. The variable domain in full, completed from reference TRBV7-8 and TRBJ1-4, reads GAGVSQSPRYKVAKRGQDVALRCDPISGHVSLFWYQQALGQGPEFLTYFQNEAQLDKSGLPSDRFFAERPEGSVSTLKIQRTQQEDSAVYLCASSLVPGQGALGEKLFFGSGTQLSVL.

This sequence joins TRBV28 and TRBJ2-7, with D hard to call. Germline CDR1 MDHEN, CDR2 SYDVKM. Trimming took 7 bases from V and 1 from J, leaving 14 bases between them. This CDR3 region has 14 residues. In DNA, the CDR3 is TGTGCCAGCACCAGCGTGGGGTGGTCCTACGAGCAGTACTTC. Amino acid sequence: CASTSVGWSYEQYF.

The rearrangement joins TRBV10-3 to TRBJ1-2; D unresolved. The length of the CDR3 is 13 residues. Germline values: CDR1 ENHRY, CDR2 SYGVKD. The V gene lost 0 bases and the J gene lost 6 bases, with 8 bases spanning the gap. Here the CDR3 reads CAISESWGDGYTF. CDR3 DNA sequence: TGTGCCATCAGTGAGTCTTGGGGTGATGGCTACACCTTC.

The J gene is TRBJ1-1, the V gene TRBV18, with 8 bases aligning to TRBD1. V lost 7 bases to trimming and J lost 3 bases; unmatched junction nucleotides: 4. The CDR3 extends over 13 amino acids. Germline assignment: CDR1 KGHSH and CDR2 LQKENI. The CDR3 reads CASFPDRDTEAFF. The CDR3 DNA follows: TGTGCCAGCTTCCCGGACAGGGACACTGAAGCTTTCTTT.

In DNA, the CDR3 is TGTGCCAGCAGCCCCTCAGGGATATCTCTGGGCGAGCAGTACTTC. Amino acids: CASSPSGISLGEQYF. V usage is TRBV7-9 and J usage is TRBJ2-7; a possible D gene is TRBD1 (5 bases). Trimming removed 5 bases at V and 6 bases at J, with 20 bases between. The germline CDR1 and CDR2 sequences are SEHNR and FQNEAQ (reference sequence). CDR3 size: 15 residues.

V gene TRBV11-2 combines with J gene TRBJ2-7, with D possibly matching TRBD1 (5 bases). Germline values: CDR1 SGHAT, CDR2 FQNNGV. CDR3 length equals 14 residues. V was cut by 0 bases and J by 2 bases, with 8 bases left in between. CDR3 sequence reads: CASSLDWTTYEQYF. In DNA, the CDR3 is TGTGCCAGCAGCTTAGATTGGACAACCTACGAGCAGTACTTC.

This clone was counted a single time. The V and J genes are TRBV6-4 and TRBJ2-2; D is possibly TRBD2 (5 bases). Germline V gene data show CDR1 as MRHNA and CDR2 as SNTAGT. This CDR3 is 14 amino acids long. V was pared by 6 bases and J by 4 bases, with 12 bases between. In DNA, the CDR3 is TGTGCCAGCAGGGATACTAGTCGCACCGGGGAGCTGTTTTTT. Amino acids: CASRDTSRTGELFF.

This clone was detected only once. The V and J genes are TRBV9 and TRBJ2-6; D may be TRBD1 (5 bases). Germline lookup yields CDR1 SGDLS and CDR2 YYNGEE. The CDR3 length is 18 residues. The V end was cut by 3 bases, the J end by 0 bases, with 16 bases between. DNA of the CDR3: TGTGCCAGCAGCGAACGACAGAGCCCCGACTCTGGGGCCAACGTCCTGACTTTC. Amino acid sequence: CASSERQSPDSGANVLTF.

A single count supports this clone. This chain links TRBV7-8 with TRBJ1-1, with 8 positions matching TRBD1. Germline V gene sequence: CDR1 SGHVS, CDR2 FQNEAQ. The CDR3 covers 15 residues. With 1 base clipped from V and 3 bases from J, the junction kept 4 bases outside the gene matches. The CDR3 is CASSLVQGGYTEAFF. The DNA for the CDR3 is TGTGCCAGCAGCTTAGTACAGGGGGGGTACACTGAAGCTTTCTTT. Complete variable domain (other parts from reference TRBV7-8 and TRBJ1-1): GAGVSQSPRYKVAKRGQDVALRCDPISGHVSLFWYQQALGQGPEFLTYFQNEAQLDKSGLPSDRFFAERPEGSVSTLKIQRTQQEDSAVYLCASSLVQGGYTEAFFGQGTRLTVV.

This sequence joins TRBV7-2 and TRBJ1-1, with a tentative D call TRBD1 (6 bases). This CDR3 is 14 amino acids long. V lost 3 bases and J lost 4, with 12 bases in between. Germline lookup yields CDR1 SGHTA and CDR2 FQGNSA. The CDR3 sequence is CASSFSARGTEAFF. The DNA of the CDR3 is TGTGCCAGCAGCTTTTCCGCCAGGGGCACTGAAGCTTTCTTT. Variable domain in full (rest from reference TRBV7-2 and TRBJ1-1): GAGVSQSPSNKVTEKGKDVELRCDPISGHTALYWYRQSLGQGLEFLIYFQGNSAPDKSGLPSDRFSAERTGGSVSTLTIQRTQQEDSAVYLCASSFSARGTEAFFGQGTRLTVV.

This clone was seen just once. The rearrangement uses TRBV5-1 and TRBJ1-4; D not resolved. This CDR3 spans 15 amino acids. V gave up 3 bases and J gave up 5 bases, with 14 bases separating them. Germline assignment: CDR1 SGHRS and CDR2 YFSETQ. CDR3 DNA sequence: TGCGCCAGCAGCTCCTCGCCTATAGGCAATGAAAAACTGTTTTTT. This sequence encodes CASSSSPIGNEKLFF.

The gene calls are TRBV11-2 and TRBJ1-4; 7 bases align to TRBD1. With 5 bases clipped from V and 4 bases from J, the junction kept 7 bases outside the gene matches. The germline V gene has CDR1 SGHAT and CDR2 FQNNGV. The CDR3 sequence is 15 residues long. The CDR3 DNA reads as TGTGCCAGCAGCCTGCGGGGGACAGTTAATGAAAAACTGTTTTTT. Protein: CASSLRGTVNEKLFF.

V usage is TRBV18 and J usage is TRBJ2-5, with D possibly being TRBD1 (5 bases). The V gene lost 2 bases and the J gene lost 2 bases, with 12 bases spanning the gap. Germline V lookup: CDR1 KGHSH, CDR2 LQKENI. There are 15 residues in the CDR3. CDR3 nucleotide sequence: TGTGCCAGCTCACCATCGACAGTCGTTCAAGAGACCCAGTACTTC. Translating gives CASSPSTVVQETQYF.

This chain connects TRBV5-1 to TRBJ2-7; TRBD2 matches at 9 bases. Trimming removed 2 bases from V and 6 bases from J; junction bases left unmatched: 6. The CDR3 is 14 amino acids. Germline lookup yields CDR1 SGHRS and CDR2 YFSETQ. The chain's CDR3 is CASSFLAGMGEQYF. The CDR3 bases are TGCGCCAGCAGCTTCCTAGCGGGAATGGGCGAGCAGTACTTC. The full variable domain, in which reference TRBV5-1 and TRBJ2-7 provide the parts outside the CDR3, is KAGVTQTPRYLIKTRGQQVTLSCSPISGHRSVSWYQQTPGQGLQFLFEYFSETQRNKGNFPGRFSGRQFSNSRSEMNVSTLELGDSALYLCASSFLAGMGEQYFGPGTRLTVT.

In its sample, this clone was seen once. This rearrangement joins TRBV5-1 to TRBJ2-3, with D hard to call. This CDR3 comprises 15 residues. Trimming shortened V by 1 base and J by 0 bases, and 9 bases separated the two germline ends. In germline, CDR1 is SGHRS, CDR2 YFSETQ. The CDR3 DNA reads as TGCGCCAGCAGCTTGCTGGGATCTAGCACAGATACGCAGTATTTT. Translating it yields CASSLLGSSTDTQYF.

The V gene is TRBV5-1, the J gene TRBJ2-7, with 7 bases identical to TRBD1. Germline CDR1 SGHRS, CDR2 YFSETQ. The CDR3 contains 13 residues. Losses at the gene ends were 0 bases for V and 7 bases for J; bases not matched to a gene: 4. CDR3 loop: CASSLEGGQEQYF. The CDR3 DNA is TGCGCCAGCAGCTTGGAAGGGGGCCAAGAGCAGTACTTC. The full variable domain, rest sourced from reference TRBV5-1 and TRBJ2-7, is KAGVTQTPRYLIKTRGQQVTLSCSPISGHRSVSWYQQTPGQGLQFLFEYFSETQRNKGNFPGRFSGRQFSNSRSEMNVSTLELGDSALYLCASSLEGGQEQYFGPGTRLTVT.